The 27 T cell receptor beta chains presented below share a single source sample, sequenced in a study of technical replicates of blood from a few donors (dated by TCRdb to the late 2010s). Preparation of the library involved the immunoSEQ multiplex PCR assay. TCRdb's version of the immuneACCESS table is confined to in-frame rearrangements and falls short of the full clone set. An unresolved V gene accounts for under half of the shortfall where checked; the remainder is of unknown origin. This sample gives about 71,000 clones in total; around 90% of them show up just once. The ten largest clones add up to 0.4% to 0.5% of the sample. Material: T cells isolated from PBMCs. Receptors were obtained from a human donor in good health.

This clone was seen once. The rearrangement uses TRBV5-1 and TRBJ2-2, with D possibly matching TRBD1 (5 bases). V was shortened by 2 bases and J by 5 bases, with 10 bases between the two germline ends. The CDR3 runs 14 residues. Germline V lookup: CDR1 SGHRS, CDR2 YFSETQ. CDR3 loop: CASSLDPGTGELFF. CDR3 nucleotide sequence: TGCGCCAGCAGCTTAGATCCAGGGACCGGGGAGCTGTTTTTT.

The V and J genes are TRBV6-1 and TRBJ1-2; D gene unclear. CDR3 length equals 14 residues. Between the trimmed V and J ends, which lost 1 base and 0 bases, there was a span of 6 bases. Looked up from germline, CDR1 is MNHNS and CDR2 is SASEGT. The CDR3 region has the DNA TGTGCCAGCAGTGAAGGAATAGCTAACTATGGCTACACCTTC. Its translation is CASSEGIANYGYTF.

The chain uses TRBV27 and TRBJ2-5; no clear D gene. V lost 2 bases and J 5 bases, leaving 6 bases between the germline ends. The CDR3 sequence is 12 residues long. The germline V gene encodes CDR1 MNHEY and CDR2 SMNVEV (reference sequence). The DNA for the CDR3 is TGTGCCAGCAGTTTAGGCAAGGAGACCCAGTACTTC. This codes for CASSLGKETQYF.

The rearrangement joins TRBV5-4 to TRBJ1-4; D remains ambiguous. The germline V and J ends were trimmed by 0 bases and 6 bases, with 12 bases remaining between them. Per the germline V gene, CDR1 is SGHNT and CDR2 is YYREEE (reference sequence). This CDR3 spans 15 amino acids. The CDR3 here is CASSLDPRGDEKLFF. DNA for the CDR3: TGTGCCAGCAGCTTGGACCCAAGAGGAGATGAAAAACTGTTTTTT.

The rearrangement uses TRBV6-1 and TRBJ2-7; possible D gene TRBD2, 6 bases. Germline V gives CDR1 MNHNS, CDR2 SASEGT. V lost 7 bases to trimming and J lost 3 bases, with 10 bases between them. CDR3 size: 12 residues. The CDR3 region has the DNA TGTGCCAGCAAGGACTACATCTACGAGCAGTACTTC. Translating gives CASKDYIYEQYF.

This sequence joins TRBV5-1 and TRBJ1-1; D gene ambiguous. The CDR3 has 14 amino acids. V was clipped by 7 bases and J by 0 bases, with 13 bases between them. Germline-derived CDR1 and CDR2 are SGHRS and YFSETQ. The CDR3 DNA follows: TGCGCCAGCCAGGAAGTTCCCATGAACACTGAAGCTTTCTTT. The encoded protein is CASQEVPMNTEAFF.

This chain uses TRBV10-3 with TRBJ1-4; D might be TRBD1 (6 bases). Trimming shortened V by 6 bases and J by 7 bases, and 9 bases separated the two germline ends. The CDR3 is 12 amino acids. The germline V gene encodes CDR1 ENHRY and CDR2 SYGVKD. The CDR3 here is CAISWTAEKLFF. CDR3 coding DNA: TGTGCCATCAGCTGGACAGCTGAAAAACTGTTTTTT.

This clone was seen a handful of times. V usage is TRBV6-4 and J usage is TRBJ1-1, with D unclear. The germline gives CDR1 MRHNA, CDR2 SNTAGT. This CDR3 comprises 13 residues. Trimming took off 4 bases at V and 0 bases at J, with 6 bases between the two ends. The CDR3 bases are TGTGCCAGCAGTGCCTCCGTGAACACTGAAGCTTTCTTT. This translates into CASSASVNTEAFF.

This chain uses TRBV19 with TRBJ1-1; tentatively, D is TRBD1 (6 bases). There are 12 residues in the CDR3. Germline values: CDR1 LNHDA, CDR2 SQIVND (reference sequence). V dropped 6 bases and J dropped 4 bases, with 9 bases sitting between them. CDR3 protein: CASSRGGTEAFF. The CDR3 bases are TGTGCCAGTAGCCGAGGGGGCACTGAAGCTTTCTTT.

This clone was observed a single time. J is TRBJ2-2 and V is TRBV9, with 7 bases that match TRBD2. CDR1 is SGDLS, CDR2 YYNGEE, per germline. CDR3 length: 17 amino acids. The V and J ends lost 0 bases and 9 bases, in that order; junction bases with no gene match: 14. In nucleotides, the CDR3 is TGTGCCAGCAGCGTAGAGGTAGGGACTAACCATAGGCGGGAGCTGTTTTTT. It translates to CASSVEVGTNHRRELFF.

The rearrangement joins TRBV7-9 to TRBJ1-1; tentative D call: TRBD1 (5 bases). Per germline, CDR1 SEHNR and CDR2 FQNEAQ (reference sequence). CDR3 length: 14 amino acids. The ends were cut back, 5 bases at V and 5 bases at J, with 15 bases in the middle. As DNA, the CDR3 is TGTGCCAGCAGCCCCCGGGGCGGGGGGACTGAAGCTTTCTTT. As protein: CASSPRGGGTEAFF.

The chain is built from TRBV4-1 and TRBJ1-1; 12 bases match TRBD1. Germline V gene data show CDR1 as MGHRA and CDR2 as YSYEKL. V was clipped by 3 bases and J by 6 bases; unmatched bases: 2. The CDR3 consists of 14 residues. CDR3 in DNA: TGCGCCAGCAGCCAGAGGGACAGGGGGCCTGAAGCTTTCTTT. Translated, it gives CASSQRDRGPEAFF.

The chain is built from TRBV7-3 and TRBJ2-7, with TRBD2 identical over 8 bases. Germline values: CDR1 SGHTA, CDR2 FQGTGA. V lost 4 bases and J lost 2; bases outside the gene matches: 4. The CDR3 runs 14 residues. CDR3 nucleotides: TGTGCCAGCAGCTCTAGCGGGCTGCCCTACGAGCAGTACTTC. Translated: CASSSSGLPYEQYF.

The chain couples TRBV29-1 to TRBJ2-1; unclear D gene. The CDR3 totals 13 residues. Germline-derived CDR1 and CDR2 are SQVTM and ANQGSEA. V was trimmed by 7 bases and J by 3 bases, leaving 13 bases between them. CDR3 amino acids: CSGSLGFYNEQFF. In DNA form, the CDR3 reads TGCAGCGGTTCCCTAGGATTCTACAATGAGCAGTTCTTC.

The chain combines TRBV7-3 with TRBJ2-1; unclear D gene. The V end was cut by 0 bases, the J end by 7 bases, with 4 bases between. Germline V gene lookup returns CDR1 SGHTA and CDR2 FQGTGA. This CDR3 comprises 12 residues. The CDR3 protein is CASSLTANEQFF. The DNA for the CDR3 is TGTGCCAGCAGCTTAACGGCAAATGAGCAGTTCTTC. The full variable domain, in which reference TRBV7-3 and TRBJ2-1 provide the parts outside the CDR3, is GAGVSQTPSNKVTEKGKYVELRCDPISGHTALYWYRQSLGQGPEFLIYFQGTGAADDSGLPNDRFFAVRPEGSVSTLKIQRTERGDSAVYLCASSLTANEQFFGPGTRLTVL.

V is TRBV11-2 and J is TRBJ2-2, with D perhaps matching TRBD1 (6 bases). This CDR3 region has 16 residues. From germline, CDR1 is SGHAT and CDR2 FQNNGV. Trimming cost V 4 bases and J 0 bases, with 12 bases left between them. CDR3 coding DNA: TGTGCCAGCAGCTCAACGACAGGTGCGAACACCGGGGAGCTGTTTTTT. Translated: CASSSTTGANTGELFF. Full variable domain (outside the CDR3, taken from reference TRBV11-2 and TRBJ2-2): EAGVAQSPRYKIIEKRQSVAFWCNPISGHATLYWYQQILGQGPKLLIQFQNNGVVDDSQLPKDRFSAERLKGVDSTLKIQPAKLEDSAVYLCASSSTTGANTGELFFGEGSRLTVL.

This chain connects TRBV2 to TRBJ1-3, with 11 bases matching TRBD1. Germline V gives CDR1 SNHLY, CDR2 FYNNEI. The junction had 3 bases not matched to a gene; V was cut back by 6 bases and J by 2 bases. The CDR3 spans 15 residues. CDR3 nucleotides: TGTGCCAGCAGAGGACAGGGGGCTGCTGGAAACACCATATATTTT. Its protein product is CASRGQGAAGNTIYF.

The chain combines TRBV18 with TRBJ2-5, with D maybe TRBD1 (6 bases). Deletions cut 3 bases from V and 5 bases from J, with 16 bases between. The germline V gene encodes CDR1 KGHSH and CDR2 LQKENI. The CDR3 is made up of 15 amino acids. The CDR3 is CASSPVAGEGETQYF. The CDR3 coding sequence is TGTGCCAGCTCACCGGTCGCAGGGGAAGGGGAGACCCAGTACTTC.

Only one count was recorded for this clone. The genes are TRBV19 and TRBJ1-1; maybe TRBD1 (6 bases). The V gene's germline CDR1 is LNHDA and CDR2 SQIVND (reference sequence). With 8 bases removed from V and 3 bases from J, the gap between germline ends came to 13 bases. This CDR3 contains 13 residues. CDR3: CASHRAGDTEAFF. The CDR3 bases are TGTGCCAGTCACAGGGCTGGAGACACTGAAGCTTTCTTT.

This clone appeared once. This chain joins TRBV11-2 and TRBJ2-7; 8 bases fit TRBD1. The length of the CDR3 is 15 residues. Germline V CDR1 and CDR2: SGHAT, FQNNGV. J was trimmed by 5 bases and V by 1 base; bases with no gene match: 7. CDR3 in amino acids: CASSLGGQGFHEQYF. In nucleotides, the CDR3 is TGTGCCAGCAGCTTAGGAGGACAGGGCTTCCACGAGCAGTACTTC. The entire variable domain, with the rest obtained from reference TRBV11-2 and TRBJ2-7, is as follows: EAGVAQSPRYKIIEKRQSVAFWCNPISGHATLYWYQQILGQGPKLLIQFQNNGVVDDSQLPKDRFSAERLKGVDSTLKIQPAKLEDSAVYLCASSLGGQGFHEQYFGPGTRLTVT.

V gene TRBV5-4 combines with J gene TRBJ1-2; TRBD1 agrees at 9 bases. Germline V gene data show CDR1 as SGHNT and CDR2 as YYREEE (reference sequence). The V and J ends lost 3 bases and 2 bases, in that order; junction bases with no gene match: 5. CDR3 length: 15 amino acids. CDR3 coding DNA: TGTGCCAGCAGCTCCGGGACAGGGAGAAACTATGGCTACACCTTC. Its translation is CASSSGTGRNYGYTF.

The CDR3 coding sequence is TGTGCCAGCAGTGACAGGGGGAGCTCCTACGAGCAGTACTTC. Its translation: CASSDRGSSYEQYF. V and J are TRBV2 and TRBJ2-7; 7 nucleotides line up with TRBD1. CDR3 length: 14 residues. Germline CDR1 and CDR2: SNHLY and FYNNEI. J was trimmed by 0 bases and V by 3 bases; bases with no gene match: 2. Variable domain in full (rest from reference TRBV2 and TRBJ2-7): EPEVTQTPSHQVTQMGQEVILRCVPISNHLYFYWYRQILGQKVEFLVSFYNNEISEKSEIFDDQFSVERPDGSNFTLKIRSTKLEDSAMYFCASSDRGSSYEQYFGPGTRLTVT.

This chain connects TRBV7-9 to TRBJ1-2; D is perhaps TRBD1 (5 bases). Trimming took off 5 bases at V and 8 bases at J, with 18 bases between the two ends. The germline gives CDR1 SEHNR, CDR2 FQNEAQ (reference sequence). The CDR3 is 14 residues long. CDR3 loop: CASSRILGARGYTF. CDR3 nucleotides: TGTGCCAGCAGCCGAATTCTTGGGGCGCGGGGCTACACCTTC.

V is TRBV2 and J is TRBJ2-7, with D possibly matching TRBD1 (6 bases). The CDR3 extends over 14 amino acids. Trimming cost V 8 bases and J 4 bases, with 18 bases left between them. Germline assignment: CDR1 SNHLY and CDR2 FYNNEI. In DNA form, the CDR3 reads TGTGCCAGCGGACAGAAGGCCTTAGGGTACGAGCAGTACTTC. Its translation is CASGQKALGYEQYF.

The chain uses TRBV7-9 and TRBJ2-2; 10 bases align to TRBD2. Germline CDR1 is SEHNR and CDR2 is FQNEAQ (reference sequence). The CDR3 covers 15 residues. The J segment lost 4 bases and the V segment lost 3 bases, leaving 2 bases of the junction unmatched. CDR3 sequence: CASSFLAGGTGELFF. The CDR3 DNA reads TGTGCCAGCAGCTTCTTAGCGGGAGGCACCGGGGAGCTGTTTTTT. The whole variable domain, filled in from reference TRBV7-9 and TRBJ2-2, reads DTGVSQNPRHKITKRGQNVTFRCDPISEHNRLYWYRQTLGQGPEFLTYFQNEAQLEKSRLLSDRFSAERPKGSFSTLEIQRTEQGDSAMYLCASSFLAGGTGELFFGEGSRLTVL.

V usage is TRBV27 and J usage is TRBJ1-5; no reliable D call. The CDR3 covers 13 residues. V lost 3 bases and J lost 8, with 11 bases in between. Per germline, CDR1 MNHEY and CDR2 SMNVEV (reference sequence). CDR3 sequence: CASSFGREEPQHF. Written as DNA, the CDR3 is TGTGCCAGCAGTTTTGGACGGGAAGAGCCCCAGCATTTT.

The chain combines TRBV19 with TRBJ2-7, with TRBD2 matching 7 bases. This CDR3 comprises 15 residues. Germline lookup yields CDR1 LNHDA and CDR2 SQIVND (reference sequence). The ends lost 3 bases at V and 0 bases at J; junction bases unmatched: 5. The CDR3 nucleotides read TGTGCCAGTAGTATGGGAGGGGTTAGCTCCTACGAGCAGTACTTC. This encodes CASSMGGVSSYEQYF. Full variable domain (remainder filled in from reference TRBV19 and TRBJ2-7): DGGITQSPKYLFRKEGQNVTLSCEQNLNHDAMYWYRQDPGQGLRLIYYSQIVNDFQKGDIAEGYSVSREKKESFPLTVTSAQKNPTAFYLCASSMGGVSSYEQYFGPGTRLTVT.